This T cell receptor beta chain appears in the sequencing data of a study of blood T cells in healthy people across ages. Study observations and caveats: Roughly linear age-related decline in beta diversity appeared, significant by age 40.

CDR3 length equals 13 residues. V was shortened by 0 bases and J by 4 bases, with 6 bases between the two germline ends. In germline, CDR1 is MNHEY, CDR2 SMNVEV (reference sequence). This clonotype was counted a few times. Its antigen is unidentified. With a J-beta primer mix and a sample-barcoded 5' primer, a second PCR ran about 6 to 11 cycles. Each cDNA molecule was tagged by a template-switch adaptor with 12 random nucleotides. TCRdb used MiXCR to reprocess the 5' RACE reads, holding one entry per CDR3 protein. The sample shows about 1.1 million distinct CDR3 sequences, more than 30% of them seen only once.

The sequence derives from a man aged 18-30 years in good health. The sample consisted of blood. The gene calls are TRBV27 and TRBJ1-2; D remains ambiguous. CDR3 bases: TGTGCCAGCAGTTTATCAGCTCTCTATGGCTACACCTTC. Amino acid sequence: CASSLSALYGYTF.